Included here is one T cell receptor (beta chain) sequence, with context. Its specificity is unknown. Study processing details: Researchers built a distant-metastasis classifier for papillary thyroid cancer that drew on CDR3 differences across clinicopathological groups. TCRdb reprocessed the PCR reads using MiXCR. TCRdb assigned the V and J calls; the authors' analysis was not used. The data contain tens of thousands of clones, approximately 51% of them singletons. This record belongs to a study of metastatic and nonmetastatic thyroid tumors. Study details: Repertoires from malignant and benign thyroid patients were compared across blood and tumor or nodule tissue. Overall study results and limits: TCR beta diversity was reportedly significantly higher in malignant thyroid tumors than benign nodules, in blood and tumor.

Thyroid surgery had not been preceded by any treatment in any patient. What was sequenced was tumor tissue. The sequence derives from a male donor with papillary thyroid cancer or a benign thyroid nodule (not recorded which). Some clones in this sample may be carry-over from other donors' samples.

The CDR3 loop is CSAPRRNYGYTF. The CDR3 DNA reads TGCAGTGCTCCCCGACGAAACTATGGCTACACCTTC. V and J are TRBV20-1 and TRBJ1-2; no firm D call. Germline V CDR1 and CDR2: DFQATT, SNEGSKA (reference sequence). The CDR3 runs to 12 residues. V was trimmed by 5 bases and J by 2 bases, leaving 9 bases between them.